This T cell receptor beta chain was sequenced during a study of shared clonotypes between healthy human individuals (dated by TCRdb to about 2020). Turning to the overall study: The cohort comprised two women and three men aged 18 to 49 years. Per donor, leukapheresis produced somewhere between about 0.8 and 9 billion PBMCs. Different laboratories and diverse techniques were used to prepare libraries and sequence TCR repertoires, to increase sequencing depth and limit assay-specific biases. To estimate repertoire size and how much clonotypes are shared between individuals, the study performed deep sequencing of blood TCR repertoires from a few healthy adults. For each donor, three plates each were used for CD4 naive and CD4 memory, two plates were used for CD8 naive, and one plate was used for CD8 memory. What the work shows at the level of the full study, not this receptor alone: Incomplete sequencing was indicated by rarefaction of sorted-subset datasets, despite the large sequencing depth. The genetic and exposure-history diversity represented was limited by the small number of donors. When a handful of donors were compared, the shared fraction of clonotypes was roughly 5% for naive CD4, roughly 3.3% for naive CD8, more than 2% for memory CD4, and 0.35% to 0.4% for memory CD8. Clonotypes shared by all four sorted-subset donors showed higher generation probabilities than non-shared clonotypes. Sampling was restricted to blood, and TCR repertoires in tissue are likely to differ from TCR repertoires in blood. Pairwise subsampling indicated that sequencing depth was expected to affect the degree of clonotype sharing among donors. Larger estimated clonotype richness was generally found for naive subsets than for memory subsets.

Using the deep immunoSEQ assay, multiplex PCR amplified TCR CDR3 regions from genomic DNA. Extracted genomic DNA from each cell subset was spread evenly across all wells of several immunoSEQ 96-well plates, with each plate serving as a replicate. Each replicate PCR for sorted subsets received around 200 ng genomic DNA, equal to some 32,000 T cell genomes. Purified libraries were quantified with a Qubit 3.0 fluorometer, sized on a Bioanalyzer 2100, and re-quantified with the KAPA Library Quantification kit. Every immunoSEQ 96-well plate was sequenced on a dedicated single-read 150-cycle Illumina NextSeq 550 flow cell. The original pipeline was this. Because the immunoSEQ output included only junctional sequences and no quality scores, the filtering could not be the same as the filtering used for full-length reads. To assign V/J genes and CDR3, sequences were annotated using PyIR, a Python wrapper for IgBLAST v1.9, with IMGT germline references. Any read was removed if the V/J assignment was weak (E-value above 1e-6), the CDR3 was missing, or the read contained stop codons, out-of-frame junctions, or ambiguous translated residues. V3J clonotypes were defined as sequences sharing an identical inferred V gene, J gene, and CDR3 amino acid sequence. The percentage overlap between two repertoires was calculated by dividing the number of shared unique clonotypes by the size of the smaller repertoire. Three approaches were used to assess repertoire richness: RTK rarefaction, the Chao1 estimator, and Recon v2.1 estimates of unobserved clonotypes. Generation probabilities were computed with OLGA for all TCRbeta clonotypes obtained by the gDNA method from a few donors. Entries here come from immuneACCESS through TCRdb and include only in-frame sequences with V and J called. Some clones fail to appear in such tables; in the studies checked, an unresolved V gene covers under half of the shortfall, and the cause of the remainder is unknown. V and J calls and clone size are those listed in that table; D and trimming were worked out from the DNA. In this sample the table shows roughly 720,000 clones, 80% to 95% of which occur a single time. 30% to 40% of the sample goes to the ten largest clones.

Donors were healthy HIV-negative adults with no recently reported acute infections or vaccinations. All donors were Caucasian adults living in Nashville, Tennessee, USA. CD8 memory samples combined magnetically selected CD45RO+ cells with CCR7-negative CD45RA+ effector memory (TemRA) cells. Blood was collected by leukapheresis, and PBMCs were isolated by Ficoll-Histopaque density gradient centrifugation and then cryopreserved in liquid nitrogen vapor phase. Purity and quantity of every magnetically sorted T cell population were checked by analytical flow cytometry. Genomic DNA was isolated from every sorted fraction and measured by UV absorbance on a Nanodrop 2000c. As for this clone: Which antigen it targets is not known. Nothing much larger sits one base from this clone, and base qualities are not available.

Material: memory CD8+ T cells from PBMCs. Sample cell subset or site, as interpreted from the label and publication: CD45RO+ cells pooled with CCR7-negative TemRA cells. The clonotype was recovered from a man aged 18 to 29 in good health. Some clones in this sample may be carry-over from other donors' samples.

Read as DNA, the sequence is TGCGCCAGCAGCTTGGTTGGTGGCGATCAGACTGAAGCTTTCTTT. Its amino acids are CASSLVGGDQTEAFF. The receptor chain draws on TRBV5-1 and TRBJ1-1; the D gene cannot be named for sure. The germline V gene gives CDR1 as SGHRS and CDR2 as YFSETQ. The CDR3 holds 15 amino acids from the cysteine to the phenylalanine. The DNA shown is the 45-base CDR3, in frame from base 1. Trimming takes 0 bases from V and 5 bases from J, and the germline ends sit 14 bases apart.